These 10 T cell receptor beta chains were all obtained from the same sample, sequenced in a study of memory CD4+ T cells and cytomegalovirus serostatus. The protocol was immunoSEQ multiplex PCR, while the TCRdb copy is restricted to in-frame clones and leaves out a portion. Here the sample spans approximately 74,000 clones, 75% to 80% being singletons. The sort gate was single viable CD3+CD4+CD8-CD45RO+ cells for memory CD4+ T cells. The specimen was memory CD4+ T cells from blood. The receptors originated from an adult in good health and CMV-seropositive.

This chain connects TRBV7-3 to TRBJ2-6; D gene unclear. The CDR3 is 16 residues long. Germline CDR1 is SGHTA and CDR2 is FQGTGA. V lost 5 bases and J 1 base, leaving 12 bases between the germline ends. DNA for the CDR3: TGTGCCAGCAGCCCCCTGCGAGTTTCTGGGGCCAACGTCCTGACTTTC. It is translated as CASSPLRVSGANVLTF. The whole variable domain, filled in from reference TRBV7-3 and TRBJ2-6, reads GAGVSQTPSNKVTEKGKYVELRCDPISGHTALYWYRQSLGQGPEFLIYFQGTGAADDSGLPNDRFFAVRPEGSVSTLKIQRTERGDSAVYLCASSPLRVSGANVLTFGAGSRLTVL.

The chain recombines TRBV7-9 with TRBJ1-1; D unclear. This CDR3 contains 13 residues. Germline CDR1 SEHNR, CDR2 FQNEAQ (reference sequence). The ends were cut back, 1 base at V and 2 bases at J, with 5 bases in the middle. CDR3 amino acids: CASSLVENTEAFF. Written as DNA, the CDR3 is TGTGCCAGCAGCTTAGTAGAAAACACTGAAGCTTTCTTT. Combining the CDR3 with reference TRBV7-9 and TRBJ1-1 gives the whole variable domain DTGVSQNPRHKITKRGQNVTFRCDPISEHNRLYWYRQTLGQGPEFLTYFQNEAQLEKSRLLSDRFSAERPKGSFSTLEIQRTEQGDSAMYLCASSLVENTEAFFGQGTRLTVV.

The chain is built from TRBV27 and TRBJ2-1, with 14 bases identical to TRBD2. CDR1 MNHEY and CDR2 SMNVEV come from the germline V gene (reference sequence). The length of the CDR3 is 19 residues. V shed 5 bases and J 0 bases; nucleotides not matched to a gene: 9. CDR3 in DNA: TGTGCCAGCAGTCCCAGACTAGCGGGGGGGACTAGCTCCTACAATGAGCAGTTCTTC. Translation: CASSPRLAGGTSSYNEQFF.

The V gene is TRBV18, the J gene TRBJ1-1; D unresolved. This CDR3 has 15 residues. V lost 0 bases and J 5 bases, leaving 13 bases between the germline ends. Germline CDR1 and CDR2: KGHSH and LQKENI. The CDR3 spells CASSPPGDRRTEAFF. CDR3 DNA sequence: TGTGCCAGCTCACCACCAGGAGACCGGCGGACTGAAGCTTTCTTT.

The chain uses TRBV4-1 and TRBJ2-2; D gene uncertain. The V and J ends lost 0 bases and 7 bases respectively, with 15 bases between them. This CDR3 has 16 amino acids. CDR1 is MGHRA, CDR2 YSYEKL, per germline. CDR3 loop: CASSQELTLGNGELFF. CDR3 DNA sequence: TGCGCCAGCAGCCAAGAATTGACTCTAGGTAACGGGGAGCTGTTTTTT.

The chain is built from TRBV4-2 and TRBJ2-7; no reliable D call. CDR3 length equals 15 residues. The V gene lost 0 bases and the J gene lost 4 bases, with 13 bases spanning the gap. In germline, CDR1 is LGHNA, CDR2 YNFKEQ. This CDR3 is CASSQDTEFVYEQYF. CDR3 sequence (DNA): TGTGCCAGCAGCCAAGACACCGAGTTTGTATACGAGCAGTACTTC.

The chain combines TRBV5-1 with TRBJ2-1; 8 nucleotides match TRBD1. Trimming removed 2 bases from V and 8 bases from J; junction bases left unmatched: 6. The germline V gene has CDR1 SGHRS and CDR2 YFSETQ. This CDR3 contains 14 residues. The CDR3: CASSFATGVDEQFF. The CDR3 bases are TGCGCCAGCAGCTTCGCGACAGGGGTGGATGAGCAGTTCTTC.

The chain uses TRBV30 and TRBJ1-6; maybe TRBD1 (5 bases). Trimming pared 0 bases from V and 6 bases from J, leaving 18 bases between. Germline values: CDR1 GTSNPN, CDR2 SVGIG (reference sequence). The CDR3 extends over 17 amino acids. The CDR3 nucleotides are TGTGCCTGGAGTGTACTGGTGACAGCTTCTTTTAATTCACCCCTCCACTTT. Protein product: CAWSVLVTASFNSPLHF.

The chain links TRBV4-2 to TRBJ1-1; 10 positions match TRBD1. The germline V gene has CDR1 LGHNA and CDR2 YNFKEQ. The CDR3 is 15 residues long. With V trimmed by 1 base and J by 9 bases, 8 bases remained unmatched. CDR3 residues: CASSQVRGQGGQAFF. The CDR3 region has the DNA TGTGCCAGCAGCCAAGTTCGAGGACAGGGGGGGCAAGCTTTCTTT.

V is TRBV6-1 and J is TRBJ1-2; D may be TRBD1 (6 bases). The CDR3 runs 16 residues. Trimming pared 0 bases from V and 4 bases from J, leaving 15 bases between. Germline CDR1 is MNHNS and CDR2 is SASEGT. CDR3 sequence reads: CASSEAGAGAGYGYTF. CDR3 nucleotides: TGTGCCAGCAGTGAAGCCGGGGCAGGGGCGGGCTATGGCTACACCTTC.